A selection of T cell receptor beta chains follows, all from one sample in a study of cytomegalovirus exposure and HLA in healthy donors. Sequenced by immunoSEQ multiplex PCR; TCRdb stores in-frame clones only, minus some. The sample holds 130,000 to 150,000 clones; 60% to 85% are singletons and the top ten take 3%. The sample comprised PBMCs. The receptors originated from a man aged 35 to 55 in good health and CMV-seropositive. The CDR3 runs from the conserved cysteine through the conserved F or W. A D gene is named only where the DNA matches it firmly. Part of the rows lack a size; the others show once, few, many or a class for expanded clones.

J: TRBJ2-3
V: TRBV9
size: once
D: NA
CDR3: CASSEQGDTQYF
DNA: TGTGCCAGCAGCGAACAGGGAGATACGCAGTATTTT

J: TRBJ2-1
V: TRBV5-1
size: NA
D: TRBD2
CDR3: CASSSTSGILNEQFF
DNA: TGCGCCAGCAGCTCGACTAGCGGGATACTGAATGAGCAGTTCTTC

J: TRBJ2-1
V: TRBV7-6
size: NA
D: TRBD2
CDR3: CASSLILWDQTSGSYNEQFF
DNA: TGTGCCAGCAGCTTAATTTTATGGGACCAAACTAGCGGGAGCTACAATGAGCAGTTCTTC

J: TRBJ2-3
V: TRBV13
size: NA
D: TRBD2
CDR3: CASRLAGVGTQYF
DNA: TGTGCCAGCAGACTAGCGGGAGTTGGTACGCAGTATTTT

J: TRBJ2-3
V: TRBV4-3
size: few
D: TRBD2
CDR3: CASSHILSGSLTDTQYF
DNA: TGCGCCAGCAGCCACATACTTAGCGGGAGTTTGACAGATACGCAGTATTTT

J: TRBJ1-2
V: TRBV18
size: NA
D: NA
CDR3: CASFSTTETNYGYTF
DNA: TGTGCCAGCTTCTCGACGACGGAGACTAACTATGGCTACACCTTC

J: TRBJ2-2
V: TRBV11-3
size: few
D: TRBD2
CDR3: CASSPGTSGSRELFF
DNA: TGTGCCAGCAGCCCCGGGACTAGCGGGAGCAGGGAGCTGTTTTTT

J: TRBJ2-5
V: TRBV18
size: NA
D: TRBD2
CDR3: CASSPSSGSGETQYF
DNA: TGTGCCAGCTCACCCTCTAGCGGGAGTGGGGAGACCCAGTACTTC

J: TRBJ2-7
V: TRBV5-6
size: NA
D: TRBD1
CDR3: CASSRQQGHYEQYF
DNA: TGTGCCAGCAGCCGACAACAGGGGCACTACGAGCAGTACTTC

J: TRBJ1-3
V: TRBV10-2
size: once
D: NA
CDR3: CASRSSPGQLNYSGNTIYF
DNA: TGCGCCAGCAGATCTTCTCCCGGACAGCTCAATTACTCTGGAAACACCATATATTTT

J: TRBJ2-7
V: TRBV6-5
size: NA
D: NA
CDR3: CASSYVRGSYEQYF
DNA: TGTGCCAGCAGTTATGTACGGGGTTCCTACGAGCAGTACTTC